This T cell receptor beta chain was recorded in a study of beta chain features in type 1 diabetes. Every bit of the isolated RNA underwent reverse transcription, so sequencing read expressed TCRB transcripts. The repertoire was sequenced with immunoSEQ multiplex PCR; TCRdb's copy has only in-frame clones and lacks some. The sample yields 630,000 or so clones, around an eighth seen once. Comment on this clone: What it binds is not known.

Germline CDR1 SQVTM, CDR2 ANQGSEA. Germline trimming cut 6 bases from V and 5 bases from J; bases unmatched to any gene: 18. The CDR3 is 16 residues long. Findings and limits, study-wide: Junctions at VDJ sites from type 1 diabetes patients had fewer insertions and more deletions. TCRB CDR3s were moderately but significantly shorter in Type 1 diabetes patients in all four CD4+ subsets.

Sequences were obtained from naive CD4+ T cells from blood. The chain couples TRBV29-1 to TRBJ1-1, with 7 bases identical to TRBD1. This receptor was obtained from a man aged 18 to 30 with type 1 diabetes. CDR3 sequence (DNA): TGCAGCGTCAGTGTTTTAGGGCGACAGGGTAGGACTGAAGCTTTCTTT. It is translated as CSVSVLGRQGRTEAFF.